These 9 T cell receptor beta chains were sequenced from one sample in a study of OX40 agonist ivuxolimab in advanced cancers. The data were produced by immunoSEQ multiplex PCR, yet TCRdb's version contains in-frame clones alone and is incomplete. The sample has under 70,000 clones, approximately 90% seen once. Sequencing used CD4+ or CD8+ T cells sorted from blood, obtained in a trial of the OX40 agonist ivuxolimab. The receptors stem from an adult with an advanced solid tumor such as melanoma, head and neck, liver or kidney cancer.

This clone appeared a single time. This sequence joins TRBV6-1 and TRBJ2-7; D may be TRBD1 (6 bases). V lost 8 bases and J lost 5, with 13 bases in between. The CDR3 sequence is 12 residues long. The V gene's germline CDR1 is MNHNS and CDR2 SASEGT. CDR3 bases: TGTGCCAGCTATTCAGGGGCCCACGAGCAGTACTTC. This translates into CASYSGAHEQYF.

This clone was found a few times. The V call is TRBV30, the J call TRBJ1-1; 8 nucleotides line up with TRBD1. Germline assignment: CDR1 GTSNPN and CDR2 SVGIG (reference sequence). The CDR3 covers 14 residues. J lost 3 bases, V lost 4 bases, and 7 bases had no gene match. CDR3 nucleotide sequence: TGTGCCTGGACCTTGACAGGGGCGTACACTGAAGCTTTCTTT. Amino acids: CAWTLTGAYTEAFF.

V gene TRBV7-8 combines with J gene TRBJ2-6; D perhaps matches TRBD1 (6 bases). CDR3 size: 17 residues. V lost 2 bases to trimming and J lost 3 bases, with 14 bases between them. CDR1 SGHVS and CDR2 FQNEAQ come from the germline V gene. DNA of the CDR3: TGTGCCAGCAGCTTAATGCCCAGGGGCTTTGGGGCCAACGTCCTGACTTTC. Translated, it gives CASSLMPRGFGANVLTF.

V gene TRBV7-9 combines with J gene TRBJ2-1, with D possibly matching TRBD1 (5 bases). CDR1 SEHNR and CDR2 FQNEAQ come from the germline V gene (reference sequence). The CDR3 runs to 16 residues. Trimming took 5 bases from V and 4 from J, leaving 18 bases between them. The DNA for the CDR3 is TGTGCCAGCAGCCCGCCTCCCGGACAAAGATACAATGAGCAGTTCTTC. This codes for CASSPPPGQRYNEQFF.

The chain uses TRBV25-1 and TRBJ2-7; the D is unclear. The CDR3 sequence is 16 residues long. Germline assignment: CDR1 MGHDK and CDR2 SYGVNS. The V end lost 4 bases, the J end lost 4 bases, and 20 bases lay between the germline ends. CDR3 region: CASSASVSSRPYEQYF. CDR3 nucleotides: TGTGCCAGCAGTGCCTCGGTTTCCTCTAGACCATACGAGCAGTACTTC.

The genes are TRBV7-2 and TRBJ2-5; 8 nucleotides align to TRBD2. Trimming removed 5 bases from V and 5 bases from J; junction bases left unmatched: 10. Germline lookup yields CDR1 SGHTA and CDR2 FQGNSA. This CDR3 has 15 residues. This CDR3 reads CASSPPGGAWETQYF. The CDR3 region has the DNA TGTGCCAGCAGCCCCCCGGGGGGGGCATGGGAGACCCAGTACTTC.

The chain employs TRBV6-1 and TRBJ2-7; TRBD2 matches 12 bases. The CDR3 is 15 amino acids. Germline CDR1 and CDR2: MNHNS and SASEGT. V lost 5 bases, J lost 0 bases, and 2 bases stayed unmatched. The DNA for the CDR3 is TGTGCCAGCAGTAGGACTAGCGGGACCTCCTACGAGCAGTACTTC. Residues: CASSRTSGTSYEQYF.

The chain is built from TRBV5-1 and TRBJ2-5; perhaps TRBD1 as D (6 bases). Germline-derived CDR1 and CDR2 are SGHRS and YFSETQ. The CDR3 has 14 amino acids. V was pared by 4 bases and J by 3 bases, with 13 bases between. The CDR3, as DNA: TGCGCCAGCAGCGGCGGACAGTTGAAAGAGACCCAGTACTTC. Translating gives CASSGGQLKETQYF.

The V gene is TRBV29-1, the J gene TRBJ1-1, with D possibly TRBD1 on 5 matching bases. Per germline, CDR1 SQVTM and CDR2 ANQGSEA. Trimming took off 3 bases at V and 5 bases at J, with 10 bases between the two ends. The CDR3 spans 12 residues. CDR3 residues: CSVEPGRTEAFF. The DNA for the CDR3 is TGCAGCGTTGAGCCAGGGCGGACTGAAGCTTTCTTT. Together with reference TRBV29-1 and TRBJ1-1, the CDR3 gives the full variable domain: SAVISQKPSRDICQRGTSLTIQCQVDSQVTMMFWYRQQPGQSLTLIATANQGSEATYESGFVIDKFPISRPNLTFSTLTVSNMSPEDSSIYLCSVEPGRTEAFFGQGTRLTVV.